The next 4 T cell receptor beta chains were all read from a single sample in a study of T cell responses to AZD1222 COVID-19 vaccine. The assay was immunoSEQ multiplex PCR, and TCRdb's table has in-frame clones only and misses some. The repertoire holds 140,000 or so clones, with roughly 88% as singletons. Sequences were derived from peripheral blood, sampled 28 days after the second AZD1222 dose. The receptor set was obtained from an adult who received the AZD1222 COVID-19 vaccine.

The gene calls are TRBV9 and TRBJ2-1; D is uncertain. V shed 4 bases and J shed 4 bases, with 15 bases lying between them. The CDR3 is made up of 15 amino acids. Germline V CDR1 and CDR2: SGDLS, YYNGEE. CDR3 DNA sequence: TGTGCCAGCAGCCCCGATTGGGGAATTTACAATGAGCAGTTCTTC. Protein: CASSPDWGIYNEQFF.

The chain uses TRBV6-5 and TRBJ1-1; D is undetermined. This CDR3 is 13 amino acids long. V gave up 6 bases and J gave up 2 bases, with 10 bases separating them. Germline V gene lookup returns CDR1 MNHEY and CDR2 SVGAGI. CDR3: CASRPQVNTEAFF. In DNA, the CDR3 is TGTGCCAGCAGGCCCCAGGTTAACACTGAAGCTTTCTTT.

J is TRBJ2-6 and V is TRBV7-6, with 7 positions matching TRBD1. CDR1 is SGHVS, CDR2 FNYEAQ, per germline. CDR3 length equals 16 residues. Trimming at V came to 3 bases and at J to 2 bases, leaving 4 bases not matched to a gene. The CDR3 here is CASSFRQGAGANVLTF. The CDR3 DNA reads TGTGCCAGCAGCTTCCGGCAGGGGGCTGGGGCCAACGTCCTGACTTTC.

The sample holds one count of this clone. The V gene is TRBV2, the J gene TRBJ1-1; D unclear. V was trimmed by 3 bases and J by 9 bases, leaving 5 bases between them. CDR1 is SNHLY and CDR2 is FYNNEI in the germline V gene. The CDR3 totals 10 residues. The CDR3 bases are TGTGCCAGCAGTGAGGGGAAAGCTTTCTTT. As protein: CASSEGKAFF.